What follows is one T cell receptor (beta chain) and its context. This record belongs to a study of blood T cell repertoires in COVID-19. For the study at large: PBMCs, B-cell-depleted T cells, or T cells were the source of the cDNA or gDNA that made up the material.

V lost 4 bases to trimming and J lost 2 bases; unmatched junction nucleotides: 10. Germline V CDR1 and CDR2: SGHRS, YFSETQ. CDR3 length: 16 amino acids. Cohorts were determined from participant-reported clinical history. Measured with immunoSEQ multiplex PCR; TCRdb has only the in-frame clones, and not every one. Altogether roughly 250,000 clones are present, just under 90% being singletons, with the ten largest covering over 0.85%. The V and J genes are TRBV5-1 and TRBJ2-3; TRBD2 agrees at 7 bases. Sequencing was performed on PBMCs or T cells enriched from blood (not recorded which). The source is a man aged 50 to 60 who had been exposed to COVID-19. For the CDR3, the DNA is TGCGCCAGCAGCGCCAACCTAGCGGACTCCACAGATACGCAGTATTTT. It translates to CASSANLADSTDTQYF.